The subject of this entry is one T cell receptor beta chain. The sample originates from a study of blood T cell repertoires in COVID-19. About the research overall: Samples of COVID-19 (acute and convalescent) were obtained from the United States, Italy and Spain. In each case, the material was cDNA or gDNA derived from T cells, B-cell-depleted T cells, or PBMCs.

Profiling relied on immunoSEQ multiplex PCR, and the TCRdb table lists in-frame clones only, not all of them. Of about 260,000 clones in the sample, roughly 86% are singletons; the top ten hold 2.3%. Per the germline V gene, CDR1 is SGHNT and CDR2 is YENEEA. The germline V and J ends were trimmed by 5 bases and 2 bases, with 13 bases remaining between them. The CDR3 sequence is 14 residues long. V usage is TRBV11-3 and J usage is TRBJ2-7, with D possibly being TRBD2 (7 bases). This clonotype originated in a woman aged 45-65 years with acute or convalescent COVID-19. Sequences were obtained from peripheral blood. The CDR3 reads CASSPRGAPYEQYF. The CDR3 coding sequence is TGTGCCAGCAGCCCCCGGGGGGCCCCCTACGAGCAGTACTTC.